Each of the 19 T cell receptor beta chains below was sequenced from the same sample in a study of vaccination effects on CD4 cells after COVID-19. The assay was immunoSEQ multiplex PCR, and TCRdb's table has in-frame clones only and misses some. The sample holds about 38,000 clones, 82% seen once. Culture lasted around eleven days before CD4+ T cell isolation. What these receptors recognize is not known. Material: CD4+ T cells from PBMCs cultured without peptide, obtained before COVID-19 vaccination. These receptors were collected from a human donor who received a COVID-19 vaccine.

This clone was counted a single time. The chain carries TRBV5-1 and TRBJ1-4, with 11 bases matching TRBD1. Germline V gene lookup returns CDR1 SGHRS and CDR2 YFSETQ. The CDR3 sequence is 16 residues long. V was pared by 4 bases and J by 7 bases, with 9 bases of the junction left unmatched. The CDR3 DNA reads as TGCGCCAGCAGCCCACCCCAAGGGACAGGGGGTGAAAAACTGTTTTTT. It yields the protein CASSPPQGTGGEKLFF.

This chain joins TRBV30 and TRBJ2-6; D is uncertain. The germline CDR1 and CDR2 sequences are GTSNPN and SVGIG (reference sequence). Trimming shortened V by 2 bases and J by 4 bases, and 3 bases separated the two germline ends. The CDR3 is made up of 12 amino acids. The chain's CDR3 is CAWSFGANVLTF. In DNA, the CDR3 is TGTGCCTGGAGTTTCGGGGCCAACGTCCTGACTTTC.

V is TRBV7-3 and J is TRBJ2-1; 9 nucleotides line up with TRBD1. The V and J ends lost 3 bases and 4 bases, in that order; junction bases with no gene match: 4. CDR3 size: 15 residues. Looked up from germline, CDR1 is SGHTA and CDR2 is FQGTGA. CDR3 sequence reads: CASSLGQGGYNEQFF. The CDR3 DNA is TGTGCCAGCAGCTTGGGACAGGGTGGTTACAATGAGCAGTTCTTC.

This chain joins TRBV11-2 and TRBJ2-7, with 13 bases identical to TRBD2. Looked up from germline, CDR1 is SGHAT and CDR2 is FQNNGV. The CDR3 totals 16 residues. V shed 3 bases and J 1 base; nucleotides not matched to a gene: 3. Here the CDR3 reads CASSLGGLAGSYEQYV. The CDR3 DNA is TGTGCCAGCAGCTTGGGGGGACTAGCGGGGTCCTACGAGCAGTACGTC.

This clone was seen only a few times. The J gene is TRBJ2-5, the V gene TRBV18, with a weak D call TRBD1 (5 bases). The CDR3 is 13 residues long. V lost 4 bases to trimming and J lost 2 bases, with 8 bases between them. Germline assignment: CDR1 KGHSH and CDR2 LQKENI. CDR3 in DNA: TGTGCCAGCTCACTACAGGTTCAAGAGACCCAGTACTTC. Protein: CASSLQVQETQYF.

The rearrangement joins TRBV28 to TRBJ2-1, with D perhaps matching TRBD2 (5 bases). Trimming took 4 bases from V and 1 from J, leaving 8 bases between them. From germline, CDR1 is MDHEN and CDR2 SYDVKM. The CDR3 has 14 residues. CDR3 DNA: TGTGCCAGCAGTTCGAGCGGTTCCTACAATGAGCAGTTCTTC. Protein: CASSSSGSYNEQFF.

This clone was recorded a few times. The chain combines TRBV9 with TRBJ2-3; TRBD2 is a possible D gene (7 bases). Germline V gene data show CDR1 as SGDLS and CDR2 as YYNGEE. Deletions cut 3 bases from V and 2 bases from J, with 16 bases between. The CDR3 length is 16 residues. The CDR3 is CASSGALGGPTDTQYF. The DNA for the CDR3 is TGTGCCAGCAGCGGGGCCCTCGGGGGGCCCACAGATACGCAGTATTTT.

V gene TRBV5-1 combines with J gene TRBJ2-4; 8 bases are a match to TRBD1. The CDR3 spans 15 residues. The J segment lost 6 bases and the V segment lost 0 bases, leaving 5 bases of the junction unmatched. Germline V gene lookup returns CDR1 SGHRS and CDR2 YFSETQ. The chain's CDR3 is CASSLGRQGTNIQYF. In nucleotides, the CDR3 is TGCGCCAGCAGCTTGGGTAGACAGGGGACAAACATTCAGTACTTC.

The chain is built from TRBV7-2 and TRBJ2-1; no definite D call. The V gene lost 2 bases and the J gene lost 3 bases, with 8 bases spanning the gap. The CDR3 runs to 14 residues. The germline V gene encodes CDR1 SGHTA and CDR2 FQGNSA. CDR3 sequence reads: CASSLTVVYNEQFF. DNA of the CDR3: TGTGCCAGCAGCTTAACAGTAGTCTACAATGAGCAGTTCTTC.

In this sample, this clone turned up a few times. The chain couples TRBV7-8 to TRBJ1-2; 11 bases agree with TRBD1. Trimming took 5 bases from V and 6 from J; bases not matched to a gene: 2. The CDR3 extends over 13 amino acids. Germline lookup yields CDR1 SGHVS and CDR2 FQNEAQ. The DNA of the CDR3 is TGTGCCAGCAGCCCGGACAGGGGGCATGGCTACACCTTC. As protein: CASSPDRGHGYTF.

This chain links TRBV5-1 with TRBJ2-1; D not certain. The CDR3 covers 17 residues. CDR1 and CDR2 from the germline V gene are SGHRS and YFSETQ. Deletions cut 4 bases from V and 0 bases from J, with 17 bases between. This CDR3 reads CASSLVVEILSYNEQFF. The CDR3 DNA is TGCGCCAGCAGCCTAGTCGTCGAAATCCTCTCCTACAATGAGCAGTTCTTC.

This clone appeared a single time. The chain joins TRBV19 to TRBJ1-1; D is unclear. The CDR3 extends over 12 amino acids. V was cut by 5 bases and J by 0 bases, with 4 bases left in between. Germline CDR1 LNHDA, CDR2 SQIVND (reference sequence). The chain's CDR3 is CASSQLNTEAFF. The CDR3 DNA follows: TGTGCCAGTAGTCAGCTGAACACTGAAGCTTTCTTT.

V and J are TRBV7-8 and TRBJ2-1; TRBD1 agrees at 7 bases. Looked up from germline, CDR1 is SGHVS and CDR2 is FQNEAQ. The CDR3 contains 12 residues. Losses at the gene ends were 5 bases for V and 16 bases for J; bases not matched to a gene: 11. This CDR3 reads CASSREGGRSFF. The CDR3 DNA reads as TGTGCCAGCAGCCGAGAAGGGGGCCGGAGCTTCTTC.

The V gene is TRBV28, the J gene TRBJ2-5; TRBD2 matches 8 bases. This CDR3 region has 14 residues. Germline V lookup: CDR1 MDHEN, CDR2 SYDVKM. The V gene end was trimmed by 2 bases and the J gene end by 5 bases; junction bases not matched to a gene: 4. This CDR3 is CASSLAGGMETQYF. In DNA, the CDR3 is TGTGCCAGCAGTTTAGCGGGGGGCATGGAGACCCAGTACTTC. The full variable domain, rest sourced from reference TRBV28 and TRBJ2-5, is DVKVTQSSRYLVKRTGEKVFLECVQDMDHENMFWYRQDPGLGLRLIYFSYDVKMKEKGDIPEGYSVSREKKERFSLILESASTNQTSMYLCASSLAGGMETQYFGPGTRLLVL.

The chain couples TRBV19 to TRBJ1-6; D may be TRBD1 (5 bases). Trimming took off 10 bases at V and 1 base at J, with 8 bases between the two ends. CDR1 is LNHDA, CDR2 SQIVND, per germline (reference sequence). This CDR3 is built from 13 residues. The CDR3: CATQGSYNSPLHF. The CDR3 DNA reads as TGTGCCACTCAGGGTTCCTATAATTCACCCCTCCACTTT.

The genes are TRBV12-3 or TRBV12-4 and TRBJ1-2, with unresolved D. The ends were cut back, 11 bases at V and 1 base at J, with 14 bases in the middle. The CDR3 is 13 residues long. The CDR3 loop reads CAAVRGINYGYTF. In DNA, the CDR3 is TGTGCCGCGGTTCGAGGGATTAACTATGGCTACACCTTC.

CDR3 in amino acids: CASSVAPLDTGELFF. The CDR3 DNA sequence: TGTGCCAGCAGCGTAGCGCCCCTGGACACCGGGGAGCTGTTTTTT. The chain is built from TRBV9 and TRBJ2-2; no reliable D call. Per germline, CDR1 SGDLS and CDR2 YYNGEE. The CDR3 loop spans 15 amino acids. The ends were cut back, 0 bases at V and 3 bases at J, with 9 bases in the middle.

This sequence joins TRBV7-8 and TRBJ2-2; 10 positions agree with TRBD1. The ends lost 4 bases at V and 4 bases at J; junction bases unmatched: 6. Germline CDR1 and CDR2: SGHVS and FQNEAQ. The CDR3 has 16 residues. The CDR3 DNA sequence: TGTGCCAGCAGCTCAACCCGGGACAGGGGCACCGGGGAGCTGTTTTTT. Protein: CASSSTRDRGTGELFF. The whole variable domain, remainder taken from reference TRBV7-8 and TRBJ2-2, is GAGVSQSPRYKVAKRGQDVALRCDPISGHVSLFWYQQALGQGPEFLTYFQNEAQLDKSGLPSDRFFAERPEGSVSTLKIQRTQQEDSAVYLCASSSTRDRGTGELFFGEGSRLTVL.

The rearrangement links TRBV30 to TRBJ2-7; tentative D call: TRBD1 (5 bases). The CDR3 is 12 amino acids. Germline values: CDR1 GTSNPN, CDR2 SVGIG (reference sequence). Trimming removed 1 base at V and 8 bases at J, with 12 bases between. This CDR3 is CAWSAQAGKQYV. CDR3 nucleotide sequence: TGTGCCTGGAGTGCACAGGCAGGAAAGCAGTACGTC.